This T cell receptor (beta chain) was retrieved from a study of tumor-infiltrating lymphocytes in localized non-small cell lung cancer. Notes on this clone: No antigen is known for it.

The data were produced by immunoSEQ multiplex PCR, yet TCRdb's version contains in-frame clones alone and is incomplete. The table records roughly 24,000 clones, 55% to 75% of them present only once. The CDR3 runs to 13 residues. CDR1 MNHNY and CDR2 SVGAGI come from the germline V gene (reference sequence). V dropped 7 bases and J dropped 4; count of bases not matched to a gene: 6. Findings and caveats of the study: No link was found between tumor T-cell fraction and recurrence-free survival.

The sequence was collected from a human donor with non-small cell lung cancer. The sequenced sample consisted of lung tumor tissue. The chain couples TRBV6-6 to TRBJ2-7, with TRBD1 matching 8 bases. This CDR3 reads CASIGTGGYEQYF. The CDR3 DNA reads as TGTGCCAGCATTGGGACAGGCGGGTACGAGCAGTACTTC.